The sequence of this T cell receptor (beta chain) was determined in a study of monozygotic twins with inflammatory bowel disease. Germline CDR1 reads LNHDA; CDR2 reads SQIVND (reference sequence). This CDR3 is built from 19 residues. Two rounds of nested PCR, of 16 and 9 cycles, were run on TCRalpha and TCRbeta cDNA. TCRdb re-called the 5' RACE reads; every CDR3 protein appears as one record, without DNA. This table lists over 110,000 distinct CDR3 sequences. Sequencing input: blood. The receptor's source is a human donor with ulcerative colitis or Crohn's disease, or a healthy co-twin of an affected twin (not recorded which). The genes are TRBV19 and TRBJ2-2; TCRdb designates TRBD2, a call that cannot be tested without DNA. CDR3 amino acids: CASSSFEKLAGGGTGELFF.